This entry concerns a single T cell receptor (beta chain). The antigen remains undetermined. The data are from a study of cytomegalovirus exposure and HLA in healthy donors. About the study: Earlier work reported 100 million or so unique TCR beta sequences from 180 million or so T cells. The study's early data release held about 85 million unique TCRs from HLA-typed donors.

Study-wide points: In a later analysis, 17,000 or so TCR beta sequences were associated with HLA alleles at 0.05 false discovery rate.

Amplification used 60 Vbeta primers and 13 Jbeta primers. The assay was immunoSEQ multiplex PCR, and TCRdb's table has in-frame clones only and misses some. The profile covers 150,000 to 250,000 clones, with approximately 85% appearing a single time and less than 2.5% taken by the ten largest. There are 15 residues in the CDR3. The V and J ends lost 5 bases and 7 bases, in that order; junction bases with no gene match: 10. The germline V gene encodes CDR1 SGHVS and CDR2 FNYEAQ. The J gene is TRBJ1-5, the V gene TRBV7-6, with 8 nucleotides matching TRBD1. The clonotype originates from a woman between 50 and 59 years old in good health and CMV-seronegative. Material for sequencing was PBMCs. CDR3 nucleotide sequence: TGTGCCAGCAGCCCTGGACAGGGAAGGGAACAGCCCCAGCATTTT. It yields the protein CASSPGQGREQPQHF.